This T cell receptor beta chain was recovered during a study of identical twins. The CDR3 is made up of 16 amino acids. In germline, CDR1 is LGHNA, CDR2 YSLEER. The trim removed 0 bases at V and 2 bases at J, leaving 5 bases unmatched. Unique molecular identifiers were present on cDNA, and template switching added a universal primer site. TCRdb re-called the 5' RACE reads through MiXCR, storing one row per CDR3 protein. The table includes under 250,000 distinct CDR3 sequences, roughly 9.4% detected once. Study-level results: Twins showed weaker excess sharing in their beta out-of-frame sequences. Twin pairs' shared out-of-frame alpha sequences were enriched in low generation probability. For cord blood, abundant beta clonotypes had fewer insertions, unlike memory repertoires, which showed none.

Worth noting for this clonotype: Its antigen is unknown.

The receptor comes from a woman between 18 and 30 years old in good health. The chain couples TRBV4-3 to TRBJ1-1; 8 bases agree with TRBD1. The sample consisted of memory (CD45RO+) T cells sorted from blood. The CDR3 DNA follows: TGCGCCAGCAGCCAAGATTGGGACAGGATTAACACTGAAGCTTTCTTT. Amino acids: CASSQDWDRINTEAFF.